This section outlines one T cell receptor beta chain sequence together with its context. The sample belongs to a study of blood T cells in healthy people across ages. This CDR3 has 15 amino acids. With 0 bases clipped from V and 6 bases from J, the junction kept 9 bases outside the gene matches. Germline loops: CDR1 SGHRS, CDR2 YFSETQ. PCR was performed a second time for about 7 to 12 cycles using a sample-barcoded 5' primer and a J-beta primer mix. Every individual sample yielded 3 million or more paired-end reads (each containing CDR3). MiXCR, run by TCRdb on the 5' RACE reads, gives a single entry per CDR3 protein. The sample yields over a million distinct CDR3 sequences, 20% to 25% seen once. A further study also used this sample, focusing on T cells of mothers and their children.

The sequence derives from a girl aged 2-9 years in good health. Specimen: blood. The chain has TRBV5-1 and TRBJ2-7; 7 bases map to TRBD1. The CDR3: CASSLAQTGYREQYF. CDR3 nucleotide sequence: TGCGCCAGCAGCTTGGCCCAGACAGGGTATCGCGAGCAGTACTTC.